This T cell receptor beta chain was recorded in a study of T cell responses to AZD1222 COVID-19 vaccine. Findings and caveats of the study: Seropositive at baseline were only a handful of AZD1222 recipients. Across the whole spike, CD4 TCRs peaked at regions 160-218 and 743-854. Among spike-specific TCRs, nearly half reportedly target unmutated variant regions.

This CDR3 has 17 residues. Trimming stripped 1 base from V and 1 base from J, with 16 bases between. CDR1 and CDR2 from the germline V gene are SGHAT and FQNNGV. This clone was counted once. The antigen is not known. The table came from immunoSEQ multiplex PCR; TCRdb's copy has only in-frame clones and leaves some out. The sample shows under 170,000 clones, around 90% of them seen only once. Researchers grouped second doses given at about 4 or about 12 weeks into one pool. The source was peripheral blood, collected 28 days after the second AZD1222 dose. The source is an adult who received the AZD1222 COVID-19 vaccine. The chain is built from TRBV11-2 and TRBJ1-1; no definite D call. The CDR3: CASSLVYGRVRNTEAFF. CDR3 nucleotide sequence: TGTGCCAGCAGCTTAGTCTATGGTAGGGTGAGGAACACTGAAGCTTTCTTT.